These 30 T cell receptor beta chains were sequenced from one sample in a study of graft-versus-host responses after intestinal transplantation. Generated by immunoSEQ multiplex PCR, the TCRdb table keeps only in-frame clones and is missing some. The table shows tens of thousands of clones, with approximately 83% occurring only once. No cognate antigen is known for these TCRs. Material: unstimulated CD8+ T cells sorted from spleen or lymph node cells, obtained before intestinal transplant. These TCRs come from a human donor who received an intestinal transplant.

This clone is labeled as medium-sized (0.01 to 0.1%). The V call is TRBV29-1, the J call TRBJ2-1, with D possibly matching TRBD2 (5 bases). Trimming removed 1 base at V and 9 bases at J, with 16 bases between. The germline CDR1 and CDR2 sequences are SQVTM and ANQGSEA. This CDR3 has 14 residues. In DNA, the CDR3 is TGCAGCGTTGAAGGGGTCCCGGGGAATGGTGAGCAGTTCTTC. This gives the protein CSVEGVPGNGEQFF.

CDR3 nucleotides: TGCAGCACCGCCGGGGGAGCAACTAGCACAGATACGCAGTATTTT. Its translation: CSTAGGATSTDTQYF. This sequence joins TRBV29-1 and TRBJ2-3; D may be TRBD2 (6 bases). Germline V lookup: CDR1 SQVTM, CDR2 ANQGSEA. There are 15 residues in the CDR3. Trimming took off 8 bases at V and 0 bases at J, with 18 bases between the two ends.

This sequence joins TRBV27 and TRBJ1-2; possible D gene TRBD1, 5 bases. V gave up 1 base and J gave up 4 bases, with 19 bases separating them. The germline CDR1 and CDR2 sequences are MNHEY and SMNVEV (reference sequence). CDR3 size: 17 residues. In nucleotides, the CDR3 is TGTGCCAGCAGTTTATTGGAACGGCAGGGCGTTATCTATGGCTACACCTTC. Its translation: CASSLLERQGVIYGYTF.

V and J are TRBV28 and TRBJ2-7; 14 nucleotides match TRBD2. The CDR3 has 16 residues. Germline CDR1 and CDR2: MDHEN and SYDVKM. V shed 6 bases, J shed 4 bases, and the junction held 8 bases outside the gene matches. Here the CDR3 reads CASSSSRTSGRYEQYF. The CDR3 nucleotides are TGTGCCAGCAGCTCGTCCCGGACTAGCGGGAGGTACGAGCAGTACTTC.

The chain recombines TRBV5-5 with TRBJ1-1; 7 nucleotides match TRBD1. V was clipped by 6 bases and J by 4 bases; unmatched bases: 12. This CDR3 contains 15 residues. In germline, CDR1 is SGHKS, CDR2 YYEKEE (reference sequence). CDR3 in amino acids: CASKSPLQGLTEAFF. For the CDR3, the DNA is TGTGCCAGCAAGTCACCATTACAGGGGCTCACTGAAGCTTTCTTT.

The rearrangement joins TRBV10-3 to TRBJ2-7; D unresolved. The germline V gene encodes CDR1 ENHRY and CDR2 SYGVKD. The CDR3 sequence is 12 residues long. Between the trimmed V and J ends, which lost 10 bases and 2 bases, there was a span of 12 bases. The CDR3 is CATGDGAYEQYF. The CDR3 DNA is TGTGCCACCGGAGACGGCGCCTACGAGCAGTACTTC.

Here the CDR3 DNA reads TGTGCCAGCAGTTCGGGCGGGCCCTCCTACAATGAGCAGTTCTTC. As protein: CASSSGGPSYNEQFF. The chain couples TRBV27 to TRBJ2-1; TRBD2 is a possible D gene (5 bases). Germline CDR1 MNHEY, CDR2 SMNVEV (reference sequence). Trimming shortened V by 4 bases and J by 0 bases, and 10 bases separated the two germline ends. CDR3 size: 15 residues.

This chain connects TRBV9 to TRBJ2-7, with a possible D match to TRBD2 (6 bases). The CDR3 has 13 amino acids. V was cut by 10 bases and J by 3 bases, with 17 bases left in between. Germline CDR1 reads SGDLS; CDR2 reads YYNGEE. For the CDR3, the DNA is TGTGCCCCCGTCTGGGGGACTTACTACGAGCAGTACTTC. This sequence encodes CAPVWGTYYEQYF.

V usage is TRBV28 and J usage is TRBJ2-3; TRBD2 matches 11 bases. The CDR3 contains 17 residues. V shed 8 bases, J shed 0 bases, and the junction held 10 bases outside the gene matches. CDR1 and CDR2 from the germline V gene are MDHEN and SYDVKM. Here the CDR3 reads CASPSLTSGTSTDTQYF. In DNA form, the CDR3 reads TGTGCCAGCCCTAGTTTGACTAGCGGGACTAGCACAGATACGCAGTATTTT.

The chain recombines TRBV15 with TRBJ2-3; 9 bases are a match to TRBD2. Trimming cost V 8 bases and J 2 bases; bases outside gene matches: 5. The CDR3 runs to 14 residues. Germline lookup yields CDR1 LNHNV and CDR2 YYDKDF (reference sequence). The DNA of the CDR3 is TGTGCCACCGGTGAGCGGGGGGCCACAGATACGCAGTATTTT. Translated: CATGERGATDTQYF.

The V call is TRBV13, the J call TRBJ2-2; D might be TRBD1 (6 bases). This CDR3 region has 15 residues. CDR1 is PRHDT, CDR2 FYEKMQ, per germline (reference sequence). Trimming stripped 6 bases from V and 3 bases from J, with 14 bases between. CDR3 region: CASSRGGPYTGELFF. In DNA form, the CDR3 reads TGTGCCAGCAGTAGAGGGGGACCATACACCGGGGAGCTGTTTTTT.

In its sample, this clone is medium-sized. V is TRBV7-9 and J is TRBJ2-7; maybe TRBD2 (7 bases). This CDR3 has 16 amino acids. CDR1 is SEHNR, CDR2 FQNEAQ, per germline (reference sequence). The V gene lost 4 bases and the J gene lost 4 bases, with 20 bases spanning the gap. Here the CDR3 DNA reads TGTGCCAGCAGCTCCTCCTTGGGGGGGCGTTGGTACGAGCAGTACTTC. It translates to CASSSSLGGRWYEQYF.

V is TRBV4-1 and J is TRBJ2-1, with D possibly being TRBD2 (6 bases). Per the germline V gene, CDR1 is MGHRA and CDR2 is YSYEKL. The CDR3 spans 15 residues. The V end lost 3 bases, the J end lost 5 bases, and 14 bases lay between the germline ends. CDR3 in amino acids: CASSQEWRGNNEQFF. The DNA of the CDR3 is TGCGCCAGCAGCCAGGAGTGGAGGGGTAACAATGAGCAGTTCTTC.

In its sample, this clone was seen a few times. The genes are TRBV4-1 and TRBJ2-7; possible D gene TRBD1, 5 bases. Trimming pared 0 bases from V and 3 bases from J, leaving 9 bases between. Per the germline V gene, CDR1 is MGHRA and CDR2 is YSYEKL. This CDR3 has 14 residues. The CDR3 region is CASSQDRGDYEQYF. For the CDR3, the DNA is TGCGCCAGCAGCCAAGATAGGGGTGACTACGAGCAGTACTTC.

This clone turned up a few times. The chain carries TRBV4-1 and TRBJ2-2, with 7 positions matching TRBD2. The germline CDR1 and CDR2 sequences are MGHRA and YSYEKL. Trimming removed 3 bases from V and 4 bases from J; junction bases left unmatched: 5. CDR3 size: 15 residues. CDR3 nucleotide sequence: TGCGCCAGCAGCCACATGGGGGAGGGCACCGGGGAGCTGTTTTTT. This codes for CASSHMGEGTGELFF.

The chain couples TRBV4-1 to TRBJ2-2, with no clear D. CDR3 length: 16 amino acids. Germline V gene data show CDR1 as MGHRA and CDR2 as YSYEKL. Trimming removed 1 base at V and 3 bases at J, with 12 bases between. CDR3 region: CASSQGTDSYTGELFF. CDR3 bases: TGCGCCAGCAGCCAAGGAACCGACTCCTACACCGGGGAGCTGTTTTTT.

In DNA form, the CDR3 reads TGTGCCAGCAGCTTTAGTCGGTCGTCCTACGAGCAGTACTTC. As protein: CASSFSRSSYEQYF. The chain is built from TRBV7-2 and TRBJ2-7; D is uncertain. V lost 3 bases, J lost 1 base, and 10 bases lay in between. The CDR3 runs to 14 residues. Germline CDR1 is SGHTA and CDR2 is FQGNSA.

The CDR3 sequence is CASSMGGPLHF. The CDR3 DNA sequence: TGTGCCAGCAGTATGGGGGGACCCCTCCACTTT. The chain employs TRBV27 and TRBJ1-6; a weak D match, TRBD1 (5 bases). Germline CDR1 is MNHEY and CDR2 is SMNVEV (reference sequence). The V and J ends lost 5 bases and 12 bases respectively, with 8 bases between them. CDR3 length equals 11 residues.

The V gene is TRBV5-1, the J gene TRBJ2-7; no clear D. Trimming cost V 3 bases and J 6 bases, with 7 bases left between them. The CDR3 has 11 amino acids. In germline, CDR1 is SGHRS, CDR2 YFSETQ. The CDR3 protein is CASSYAGEQYF. The CDR3, as DNA: TGCGCCAGCAGCTACGCCGGCGAGCAGTACTTC.

The chain joins TRBV4-1 to TRBJ2-5, with 9 nucleotides matching TRBD2. Trimming at V came to 0 bases and at J to 4 bases, leaving 3 bases not matched to a gene. Per the germline V gene, CDR1 is MGHRA and CDR2 is YSYEKL. The CDR3 sequence is 15 residues long. The CDR3 here is CASSQEGGLAETQYF. The DNA for the CDR3 is TGCGCCAGCAGCCAAGAGGGGGGACTAGCAGAGACCCAGTACTTC.

The V call is TRBV28, the J call TRBJ2-2; D perhaps matches TRBD2 (5 bases). From germline, CDR1 is MDHEN and CDR2 SYDVKM. The V end lost 1 base, the J end lost 13 bases, and 10 bases lay between the germline ends. The CDR3 consists of 12 residues. CDR3 protein: CASSLFGVGLFF. The CDR3 DNA reads TGTGCCAGCAGTTTATTCGGGGTGGGGCTGTTTTTT.

The CDR3 coding sequence is TGTGCCAGCAGCCATACATATGGAGACAGGGGGCCCCACGAGCAGTACTTC. This encodes CASSHTYGDRGPHEQYF. The chain carries TRBV7-9 and TRBJ2-7; the match to TRBD1 covers 10 bases. Per germline, CDR1 SEHNR and CDR2 FQNEAQ (reference sequence). This CDR3 spans 17 amino acids. After removal of 5 bases from V and 5 bases from J, the junction contained 15 bases not matched to a gene.

The rearrangement joins TRBV27 to TRBJ1-2, with 7 bases identical to TRBD1. This CDR3 region has 14 residues. The V gene's germline CDR1 is MNHEY and CDR2 SMNVEV (reference sequence). V dropped 4 bases and J dropped 3; count of bases not matched to a gene: 5. As DNA, the CDR3 is TGTGCCAGCAGTTCCAGGACAGGCGACTATGGCTACACCTTC. This encodes CASSSRTGDYGYTF.

This chain uses TRBV11-2 with TRBJ2-7; D uncertain. The CDR3 has 13 amino acids. Deletions cut 1 base from V and 3 bases from J, with 7 bases between. Per germline, CDR1 SGHAT and CDR2 FQNNGV. CDR3 region: CASSLVKSYEQYF. The CDR3 bases are TGTGCCAGCAGCTTAGTGAAGAGCTACGAGCAGTACTTC.

The chain couples TRBV9 to TRBJ2-1; TRBD2 aligns across 8 bases. Losses at the gene ends were 4 bases for V and 6 bases for J; bases not matched to a gene: 9. CDR3 length equals 15 residues. Germline V gives CDR1 SGDLS, CDR2 YYNGEE. The CDR3 protein is CASSPTSASVNEQFF. The DNA for the CDR3 is TGTGCCAGCAGCCCGACTAGCGCTTCGGTCAATGAGCAGTTCTTC.

This chain uses TRBV28 with TRBJ1-4; 10 bases are a match to TRBD1. The CDR3 is 15 residues long. Germline CDR1 is MDHEN and CDR2 is SYDVKM. Losses at the gene ends were 6 bases for V and 5 bases for J; bases not matched to a gene: 6. DNA of the CDR3: TGTGCCAGCAGCCCCTGGACAGGGGGGAATGAAAAACTGTTTTTT. It translates to CASSPWTGGNEKLFF.

This clone was recorded once. The chain joins TRBV6-5 to TRBJ1-1, with a weak D call TRBD1 (6 bases). This CDR3 is 16 amino acids long. The V end lost 0 bases, the J end lost 4 bases, and 15 bases lay between the germline ends. Germline loops: CDR1 MNHEY, CDR2 SVGAGI. The CDR3 region is CASSYSPRQGFTEAFF. Here the CDR3 DNA reads TGTGCCAGCAGTTACTCCCCCCGCCAGGGGTTCACTGAAGCTTTCTTT.

J is TRBJ2-7 and V is TRBV4-1, with TRBD1 identical over 10 bases. The length of the CDR3 is 16 residues. Per the germline V gene, CDR1 is MGHRA and CDR2 is YSYEKL. V shed 3 bases and J 5 bases; nucleotides not matched to a gene: 10. The CDR3 nucleotides are TGCGCCAGCAGCCACGAACCGGGACAGGGGCTCCACGAGCAGTACTTC. It yields the protein CASSHEPGQGLHEQYF.

The chain couples TRBV5-4 to TRBJ1-6; a weak D match, TRBD1 (6 bases). Trimming shortened V by 4 bases and J by 9 bases, and 14 bases separated the two germline ends. Germline V gives CDR1 SGHNT, CDR2 YYREEE (reference sequence). The CDR3 is 14 amino acids. CDR3 sequence reads: CASSPPGQASPLHF. The CDR3, as DNA: TGTGCCAGCAGCCCCCCGGGACAAGCTTCACCCCTCCACTTT.

The rearrangement links TRBV2 to TRBJ2-3, with a weak D call TRBD2 (6 bases). The V gene lost 4 bases and the J gene lost 0 bases, with 11 bases spanning the gap. Germline CDR1 reads SNHLY; CDR2 reads FYNNEI. The CDR3 is 15 residues long. CDR3 nucleotides: TGTGCCAGCAGTGCGACTAGTCCGAGCACAGATACGCAGTATTTT. Its protein product is CASSATSPSTDTQYF.